The sequence of this T cell receptor beta chain was determined in a study of the immune and genomic landscape of osteosarcoma. Study overall: The cohort was enriched for poor-risk osteosarcoma. Study outcomes and limitations: Clonality was higher in immune-hot C3 than cold C1, yet still low.

The CDR3 contains 17 residues. V trimming: 6 bases; J trimming: 2 bases; junction bases outside the gene matches: 15. Germline V CDR1 and CDR2: SEHNR, FQNEAQ (reference sequence). As regards this clone: The antigen is not known.

Data came from immunoSEQ multiplex PCR; TCRdb stores just in-frame clones and leaves some out. Here the sample spans over a thousand clones, over 65% being singletons. The chain has TRBV7-9 and TRBJ2-5; 7 positions match TRBD2. The TCR sequence derives from a young man with osteosarcoma. The source material was primary tumor tissue from the femur. The CDR3 nucleotides are TGTGCCAGCAGGATGACCCACTTATGGGGGGGGCAAGAGACCCAGTACTTC. Protein sequence: CASRMTHLWGGQETQYF.